This is a list of T cell receptor beta chains from one sample in a study of tumor-infiltrating lymphocytes in primary liver carcinoma. TCRdb reprocessed the multiplex PCR reads via MiXCR and lists one record per CDR3 protein. The sample consists of 300,000 to 400,000 distinct CDR3 sequences, approximately 65% of them appearing once. The sample was peripheral blood. These receptors all come from a man between 40 and 49 years old with primary liver carcinoma and hepatitis B virus infection. The CDR3 runs from the conserved cysteine through the conserved F or W. The D gene is left open where the match is weak. Rows give clone size only sometimes, using once, few, many, or a class for an expanded clone.

j_call	v_call	d_call	clone_size	cdr3_aa	cdr3_nt
TRBJ2-1	TRBV4-2	TRBD1	.	CASSPDRGSSTYNEQFF	TGTGCCAGCAGCCCGGACAGGGGGTCCTCAACTTACAATGAGCAGTTCTTC
TRBJ2-5	TRBV11-1	.	few	CASSLWAAAFRETQYF	TGTGCCAGCAGCTTATGGGCAGCGGCCTTTAGAGAGACTCAGTACTTC
TRBJ2-5	TRBV30	.	.	CAWRQTRSGAQYF	TGTGCTTGGCGACAGACCAGGAGTGGGGCCCAGTACTTC
TRBJ2-3	TRBV5-5	TRBD2	.	CASSFSGTSGTQYF	TGTGCCAGCAGCTTCTCCGGGACTAGCGGGACGCAGTATTTT
TRBJ2-1	TRBV29-1	TRBD2	.	CSVGGLAVRAWDSEQFF	TGCAGCGTTGGGGGACTAGCGGTAAGGGCTTGGGACAGTGAGCAGTTCTTC
TRBJ2-2	TRBV11-2	.	many	CASSLEGSIGELFF	TGTGCCAGCAGCTTAGAGGGGAGTATCGGGGAGCTGTTTTTT
TRBJ2-5	TRBV6-5	TRBD1	many	CASSYLTGPQETQYF	TGTGCCAGCAGTTACCTGACAGGGCCTCAAGAGACCCAGTACTTC
TRBJ2-1	TRBV5-4	.	.	CASSVRSSNEQFF	TGTGCCAGCAGCGTTAGAAGCAGCAATGAGCAGTTCTTC
TRBJ2-1	TRBV11-2	.	.	CVSRNRGGNEQFF	TGTGTCAGCCGGAACAGGGGAGGGAATGAGCAGTTCTTC
TRBJ2-5	TRBV11-2	TRBD2	.	CAGSWGETSGKLPQETQYF	TGTGCCGGCAGCTGGGGCGAGACTAGCGGGAAGTTGCCCCAAGAGACCCAGTACTTC